Listed below are T cell receptor beta chains from one sample, sequenced in a study of blood T cell repertoires in COVID-19. Libraries were prepared by immunoSEQ multiplex PCR; TCRdb keeps only in-frame clonotypes and omits some of them. The sample has roughly 360,000 clones, 88% seen once. The specimen was PBMCs or T cells enriched from blood (not recorded which). The receptors here all came from a woman aged 25 to 39 with acute COVID-19. CDR3s include the opening cysteine and the closing phenylalanine or tryptophan.

TRBV9 | CASSVVRTSGGVDEQFF
TRBV3-1/TRBV3-2 | CASSLRGLPSGYTF
TRBV25-1 | CASSELGGLQGGKETQYF
TRBV3-1/TRBV3-2 | CASSQGWGVTEAFF
TRBV28 | CATGSRGAHFTEAFF
TRBV5-1 | CASSSTSGGSFSYEQYF
TRBV5-1 | CASSSMGQNTEAFF
TRBV12-3/TRBV12-4 | CASSEINEQFF
TRBV19 | CASAYYTGNTEAFF
TRBV4-1 | CASSQAGTRHYEQYF
TRBV14 | CASSQDYLAGAHYEQYF
TRBV2 | CASSRESSSYEQYF
TRBV18 | CASSPGQGFSPLHF
TRBV2 | CASTFQGYEQYF
TRBV10-3 | CAISSGTGDYGYTF
TRBV19 | CASSLRGQGACYF
TRBV11-3 | CASSLTGVQTEAFF
TRBV30 | CAWSVSRTYNEQFF
TRBV7-8 | CASSLDSELQPRGTEAFF
TRBV5-1 | CASSLGQGLKNTEAFF
TRBV12-5 | CASGLTRGPINEQFF
TRBV29-1 | CSAGDRGQPQHF
TRBV2 | CASNGQGRGNYGYTF
TRBV5-8 | CASSLGGTSYNEQFF